Listed below are T cell receptor beta chains from one sample, sequenced in a study of CD8 T cells in ankylosing spondylitis. TCRdb re-called the 5' RACE reads with MiXCR, one entry per CDR3 protein. The table has approximately 290,000 distinct CDR3 sequences, around 20% seen once. The specimen sequenced was blood, either unsorted or a sorted T cell fraction (not recorded which). The origin of the receptors is a female donor with ankylosing spondylitis or in good health (not recorded which). CDR3s include the opening cysteine and the closing phenylalanine or tryptophan. D genes are given only for firm matches. Size tells how often a clone was seen (once, few, many) or the class of an expanded clone, and some rows leave it out.

V gene	J gene	clone size	D gene	CDR3 DNA	CDR3 protein
TRBV24-1	TRBJ2-3	few	TRBD2	TGTGCCACCAGTGATTTACGGGAGGTACAGTATTTT	CATSDLREVQYF
TRBV12-3/TRBV12-4	TRBJ2-5	-	-	TGTGCCAGCAGCCCAACCGGGAGTGAGACCCAGTACTTC	CASSPTGSETQYF
TRBV7-7	TRBJ2-2	-	TRBD2	TGTGCTAGCAGCTTAGAACTAGCGGGAGCCGGGGAGCTGTTTTTT	CASSLELAGAGELFF
TRBV29-1	TRBJ1-1	many	-	TGCAGCGTTGTTTACGGGCTGAACACTGAAGCTTTCTTT	CSVVYGLNTEAFF
TRBV12-3/TRBV12-4	TRBJ2-1	-	-	TGTGCCAGCAGTTTTGGGGACATAGGGTACAATGAGCAGTTCTTC	CASSFGDIGYNEQFF
TRBV20-1	TRBJ2-5	few	TRBD2	TGCAGTGCTAGAGATTGGACTAGGCAAGAGACCCAGTACTTC	CSARDWTRQETQYF
TRBV2	TRBJ1-4	-	TRBD1	TGTGCCAGCCGTGGGACAGGGGCCGAAAAACTGTTTTTT	CASRGTGAEKLFF
TRBV6-4	TRBJ2-1	-	TRBD2	TGTGCCAGCAGCCGGGGGACTAGCGGGAGGTTCAATGAGCAGTTCTTC	CASSRGTSGRFNEQFF
TRBV10-3	TRBJ2-6	-	-	TGTGCCATCAGTAGCCCTGGGGCCAACGTCCTGACTTTC	CAISSPGANVLTF
TRBV29-1	TRBJ2-3	medium-sized	-	TGCAGCGTGGGTGATACGCAGTATTTT	CSVGDTQYF
TRBV12-3/TRBV12-4	TRBJ2-1	many	-	TGTGCCAGCACCAACAGCGGAAACTACAATGAGCAGTTCTTC	CASTNSGNYNEQFF
TRBV6-1	TRBJ2-7	many	-	TGTGCCTCAGGACACCCGAGCTCCTACGAGCAGTACTTC	CASGHPSSYEQYF
TRBV15	TRBJ1-5	-	-	TGTGCCACCAGCAGAGATAGGGACCCCAATCAGCCCCAGCATTTT	CATSRDRDPNQPQHF
TRBV28	TRBJ1-4	few	TRBD1	TGTGCCAGCAGCCTTCCCGGGACAGGGGGGCGGTCAACTAATGAAAAACTGTTTTTT	CASSLPGTGGRSTNEKLFF
TRBV12-3/TRBV12-4	TRBJ2-7	-	TRBD1	TGTGCCAGCAGTACCGCCGGGACAGGTAGGACGAAGCAGTACTTC	CASSTAGTGRTKQYF
TRBV20-1	TRBJ2-7	-	TRBD2	TGCAGTGCTAGGGCTAGCGGGTTTGGGTACGAGCAGTACTTC	CSARASGFGYEQYF
TRBV6-5	TRBJ2-1	-	TRBD2	TGTGCCAGCAGTTTCACGACTAGCGGAGGCCAGCAGTTCTTC	CASSFTTSGGQQFF
TRBV2	TRBJ2-1	-	-	TGTGCCAGCAGTGAAGCGCTGGGGGTAGGGCTCAGAGTATGGAATGAGCAGTTCTTC	CASSEALGVGLRVWNEQFF